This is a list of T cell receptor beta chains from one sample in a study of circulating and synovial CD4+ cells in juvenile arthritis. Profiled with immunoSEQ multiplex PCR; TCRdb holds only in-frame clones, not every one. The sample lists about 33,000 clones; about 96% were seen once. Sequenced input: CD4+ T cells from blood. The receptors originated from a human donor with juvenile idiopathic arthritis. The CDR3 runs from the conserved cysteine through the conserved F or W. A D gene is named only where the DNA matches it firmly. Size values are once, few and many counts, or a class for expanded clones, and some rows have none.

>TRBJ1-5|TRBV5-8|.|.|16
TGTGCCAGCAGCACAAGGACGGGGATGAAAAATCAGCCCCAGCATTTT
CASSTRTGMKNQPQHF
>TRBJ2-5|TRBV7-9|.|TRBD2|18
TGTGCCAGCAGCTTAGTTAGCGGGGGTTCCTTGGTCCAAGAGACCCAGTACTTC
CASSLVSGGSLVQETQYF
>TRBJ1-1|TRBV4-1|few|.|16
TGCGCCAGCAGCCAAGGAAGAGGGCTCGGAGTCACTGAAGCTTTCTTT
CASSQGRGLGVTEAFF
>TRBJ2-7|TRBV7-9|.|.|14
TGTGCCAGCAGCAAGGAGGGACGGAACTACGAGCAGTACTTC
CASSKEGRNYEQYF
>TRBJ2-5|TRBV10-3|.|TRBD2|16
TGTGCCATCAGTGATGGTAGCGGGGGGGCCCAAGAGACCCAGTACTTC
CAISDGSGGAQETQYF
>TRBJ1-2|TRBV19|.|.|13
TGTGCCAGTAGTATAGTCGGCAGGATTGGCTACACCTTC
CASSIVGRIGYTF
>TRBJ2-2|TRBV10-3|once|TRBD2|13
TGTGCCATCAGAGGAGGGAGGGACGGGGAGCTGTTTTTT
CAIRGGRDGELFF
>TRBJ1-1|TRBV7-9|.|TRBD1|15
TGTGCCAGCAGCTTCAGGACAGGGCAGAACACTGAAGCTTTCTTT
CASSFRTGQNTEAFF
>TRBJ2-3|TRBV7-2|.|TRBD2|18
TGTGCCAGCAGCTTAGCGGCCCTCGGACTAGCGGGGTTAGATACGCAGTATTTT
CASSLAALGLAGLDTQYF
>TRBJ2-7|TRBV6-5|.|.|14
TGTGCCAGCAGTTACTCAGGACAGCTCTACGAGCAGTACTTC
CASSYSGQLYEQYF
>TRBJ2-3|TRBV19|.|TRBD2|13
TGTGCCAGTTTAGCGGGAGCCACAGATACGCAGTATTTT
CASLAGATDTQYF
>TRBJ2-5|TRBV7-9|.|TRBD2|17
TGTGCCAGCAGCTCTTTCGGCGGGGGGGCCGTCCGAGAGACCCAGTACTTC
CASSSFGGGAVRETQYF
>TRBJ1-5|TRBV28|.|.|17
TGTGCCAGCAGTTTAAGTTCCCCCCGGGGGGCGGATCAGCCCCAGCATTTT
CASSLSSPRGADQPQHF
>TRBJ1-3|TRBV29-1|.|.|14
TGCAGCGTTATGACAGCACTCTCTGGAAACACCATATATTTT
CSVMTALSGNTIYF
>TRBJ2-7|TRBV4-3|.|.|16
TGCGCCAGCAGTCCAAGTAATGCGGGGAACACCTACGAGCAGTACTTC
CASSPSNAGNTYEQYF
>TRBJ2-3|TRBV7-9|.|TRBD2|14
TGTGCCAGCAGCCCTAGCGGGGCAGGAGATACGCAGTATTTT
CASSPSGAGDTQYF
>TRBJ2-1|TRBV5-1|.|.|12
TGCGCCAGCAGCTTGGCCAACAATGAGCAGTTCTTC
CASSLANNEQFF
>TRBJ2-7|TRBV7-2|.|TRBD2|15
TGTGCCAGCAGCTTAGCGGGAGGGCCTACCTACGAGCAGTACTTC
CASSLAGGPTYEQYF
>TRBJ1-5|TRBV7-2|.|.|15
TGTGCCAGCAGCTTATTTTCAGGGGGCAATCAGCCCCAGCATTTT
CASSLFSGGNQPQHF
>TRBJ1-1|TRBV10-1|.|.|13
TGCGCCAGCAGTGAGTCGGCCCCCACCCGAGCTTTCTTT
CASSESAPTRAFF
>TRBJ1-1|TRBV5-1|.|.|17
TGCGCCAGCAGCTTGGCCCAGCCCCCCCTAGGGAACACTGAAGCTTTCTTT
CASSLAQPPLGNTEAFF
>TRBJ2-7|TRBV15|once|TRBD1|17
TGTGCCACCAGCAAACTGCTTCCGGGACAGGGCTCCTACGAGCAGTACTTC
CATSKLLPGQGSYEQYF
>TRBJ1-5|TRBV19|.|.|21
TGTGCCAGTAGTATACCCTTCAGAAGGGCTGTCCCAGAGCGGGTCAATCAGCCCCAGCATTTT
CASSIPFRRAVPERVNQPQHF
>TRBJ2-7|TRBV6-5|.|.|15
TGTGCCAGCAGTTACCGAATTCTCACGGGTTTCGAGCAGTACTTC
CASSYRILTGFEQYF
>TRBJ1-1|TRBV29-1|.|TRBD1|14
TGCAGCTGCGGTCCCGGGACAGAGGTCACTGAAGCTTTCTTT
CSCGPGTEVTEAFF
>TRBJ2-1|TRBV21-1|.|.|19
TGTGCCAGCAGCAAAGAGGGGCGACTAGCGGGAGGGCCTTGGGGTGAGCAGTTCTTC
CASSKEGRLAGGPWGEQFF
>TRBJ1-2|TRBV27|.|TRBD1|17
TGTGCCAGCCGTCAGACCTTCACAGGGGGTATATCCTATGGCTACACCTTC
CASRQTFTGGISYGYTF
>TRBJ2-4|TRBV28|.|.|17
TGTGCCAGCAGTTTATCTATCGGGCAGGGTATCCAAAACATTCAGTACTTC
CASSLSIGQGIQNIQYF
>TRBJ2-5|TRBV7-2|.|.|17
TGTGCCAGCAGCGCCAAAGGGGGGGGCCGGGCGCAAGAGACCCAGTACTTC
CASSAKGGGRAQETQYF
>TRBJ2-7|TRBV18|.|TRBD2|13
TGTGCCAGCTCACTCGGGACTAGCGATGAGCAGTACTTC
CASSLGTSDEQYF
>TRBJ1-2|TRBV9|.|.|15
TGTGCCAGCAGCCCCCATAACTCGGGGGGATCGGGCTACACCTTC
CASSPHNSGGSGYTF
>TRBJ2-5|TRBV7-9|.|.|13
TGTGCCAGCAGCTTAGAACCGGGGGAGACCCAGTACTTC
CASSLEPGETQYF
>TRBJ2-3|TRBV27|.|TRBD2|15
TGTGCCAGCTGGGATCTAGTAGCGGGAGCAGATACGCAGTATTTT
CASWDLVAGADTQYF
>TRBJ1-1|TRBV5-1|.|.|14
TGCGCCAGCAGCACGGGCCGGGGGGACACTGAAGCTTTCTTT
CASSTGRGDTEAFF
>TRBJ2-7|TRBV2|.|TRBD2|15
TGTGCCAGCAGTGTCGCAGCGGGAGACGTGGGCGAGCAGTACTTC
CASSVAAGDVGEQYF
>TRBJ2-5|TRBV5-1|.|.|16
TGCGCCAGCAGCTTGGGAGCCGGGGGATCACAAGAGACCCAGTACTTC
CASSLGAGGSQETQYF
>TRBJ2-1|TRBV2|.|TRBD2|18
TGTGCCAGCAGTGAACCACTAGCGGGAGGAGGCTCCTACAATGAGCAGTTCTTC
CASSEPLAGGGSYNEQFF
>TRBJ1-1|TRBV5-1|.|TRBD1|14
TGCGCCAGCAGCTTAGAACAGGGGGCCGCTGAAGCTTTCTTT
CASSLEQGAAEAFF
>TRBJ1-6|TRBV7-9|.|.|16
TGTGCCAGCAGCTTAGTGGTGGGCCCGAATAATTCACCCCTCCACTTT
CASSLVVGPNNSPLHF
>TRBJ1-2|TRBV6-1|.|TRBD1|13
TGTGCCAGCAGACCATTTCAGGGGGGTGGCTACACCTTC
CASRPFQGGGYTF
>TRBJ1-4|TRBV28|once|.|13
TGTGCCATAGGACAGCCGAGTAGGGAAAAACTGTTTTTT
CAIGQPSREKLFF
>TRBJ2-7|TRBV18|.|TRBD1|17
TGTGCCAGCTCACCGGGGCTGAGACAGGGGGCCACCTACGAGCAGTACTTC
CASSPGLRQGATYEQYF